The text below deals with one TCR beta chain. Its antigen is not identified. The sample carries other DNA sequences with the same CDR3. The PCR employed 60 Vbeta primers together with 13 Jbeta primers. Here immunoSEQ multiplex PCR was the method, and the copy in TCRdb shows in-frame clones only, minus some. Counted here are 95,000 to 100,000 clones, 76% occurring once; the ten biggest clones make up over 3.5%. The sample originates from a study of cytomegalovirus exposure and HLA in healthy donors. Notes on the study in general: Later examination showed HLA-associated TCR beta chains had greater clonal expansion than equally common others. For TCR beta chains, V- and J-gene trimming was later linked to a missense DCLRE1C variant. Listed as cytomegalovirus-associated were 164 TCR beta chains.

Germline values: CDR1 SGHAT, CDR2 FQNNGV. V shed 4 bases and J 9 bases; nucleotides not matched to a gene: 12. This CDR3 region has 17 residues. The rearrangement joins TRBV11-2 to TRBJ1-6, with 10 bases matching TRBD1. Material for sequencing was PBMCs. This sequence originates from a man between 40 and 49 years old in good health and CMV-seronegative. DNA for the CDR3: TGTGCCAGCAGCTCCCGGACAGGGGGGGCCCCTAGTTCACCCCTCCACTTT. Translated: CASSSRTGGAPSSPLHF. Supplemented by reference TRBV11-2 and TRBJ1-6, the full variable domain reads EAGVAQSPRYKIIEKRQSVAFWCNPISGHATLYWYQQILGQGPKLLIQFQNNGVVDDSQLPKDRFSAERLKGVDSTLKIQPAKLEDSAVYLCASSSRTGGAPSSPLHFGNGTRLTVT.